Listed below are T cell receptor beta chains from one sample, sequenced in a study of blood T cell repertoires in COVID-19. Using immunoSEQ multiplex PCR, the repertoire was profiled, and TCRdb retains in-frame clones only, with some absent. The table has about 190,000 clones, around 80% seen once; the top ten hold 14%. Material: peripheral blood. The source of these receptors is a man aged 25-45 years with active or convalescent COVID-19. CDR3s include the opening cysteine and the closing phenylalanine or tryptophan. The D gene is left open where the match is weak. The size entry is marked missing in some rows and otherwise reads once, few, many or a size class.

d_call: TRBD1
v_call: TRBV6-1
j_call: TRBJ2-7
clone_size: .
cdr3_aa: CASSDQDRAFPSEQYF
cdr3_nt: TGTGCCAGCAGTGATCAGGACAGGGCGTTTCCATCCGAGCAGTACTTC

d_call: TRBD1
v_call: TRBV10-3
j_call: TRBJ1-6
clone_size: .
cdr3_aa: CAISGAGGYNSPLHF
cdr3_nt: TGTGCCATCAGTGGGGCAGGGGGCTATAATTCACCCCTCCACTTT

d_call: .
v_call: TRBV18
j_call: TRBJ1-4
clone_size: .
cdr3_aa: CASSPGRAIRTNEKLFF
cdr3_nt: TGTGCCAGCTCACCTGGCAGGGCGATACGAACTAATGAAAAACTGTTTTTT

d_call: .
v_call: TRBV5-4
j_call: TRBJ2-2
clone_size: once
cdr3_aa: CAIARLDNTGELFF
cdr3_nt: TGTGCCATAGCACGGTTAGACAACACCGGGGAGCTGTTTTTT

d_call: .
v_call: TRBV6-1
j_call: TRBJ1-1
clone_size: few
cdr3_aa: CASSEAYRPTGPVNTEAFF
cdr3_nt: TGTGCCAGCAGTGAAGCGTACCGGCCTACAGGACCGGTGAACACTGAAGCTTTCTTT

d_call: .
v_call: TRBV5-4
j_call: TRBJ2-3
clone_size: once
cdr3_aa: CASSSQAGMSDTQYF
cdr3_nt: TGTGCCAGCAGCTCTCAGGCCGGGATGTCAGATACGCAGTATTTT

d_call: TRBD2
v_call: TRBV30
j_call: TRBJ2-1
clone_size: .
cdr3_aa: CAWSVGAGGPSEQFF
cdr3_nt: TGTGCCTGGAGTGTAGGAGCGGGAGGGCCCAGTGAGCAGTTCTTC

d_call: .
v_call: TRBV27
j_call: TRBJ2-1
clone_size: .
cdr3_aa: CASSFSYGQSHEQFF
cdr3_nt: TGTGCCAGCAGTTTTTCCTATGGACAGTCCCATGAGCAGTTCTTC

d_call: TRBD1
v_call: TRBV6-5
j_call: TRBJ1-2
clone_size: .
cdr3_aa: CASSRDSSNYGYTF
cdr3_nt: TGTGCCAGCAGTCGGGACAGCTCTAACTATGGCTACACCTTC

d_call: TRBD2
v_call: TRBV28
j_call: TRBJ2-5
clone_size: once
cdr3_aa: CASSLLLSGLAGETQYF
cdr3_nt: TGTGCCAGCAGCCTGCTCCTGTCGGGACTAGCGGGAGAGACCCAGTACTTC

d_call: .
v_call: TRBV27
j_call: TRBJ1-2
clone_size: .
cdr3_aa: CASSRGQSNYGYTF
cdr3_nt: TGTGCCAGCAGCCGTGGACAGTCTAACTATGGCTACACCTTC

d_call: .
v_call: TRBV7-9
j_call: TRBJ1-6
clone_size: few
cdr3_aa: CASSLEQAYNSPLHF
cdr3_nt: TGTGCCAGCAGCTTAGAGCAGGCCTATAATTCACCCCTCCACTTT

d_call: TRBD1
v_call: TRBV11-3
j_call: TRBJ2-5
clone_size: .
cdr3_aa: CASSSPRHRSQGDQETQYF
cdr3_nt: TGTGCCAGCAGCTCCCCGAGACACCGGTCACAGGGGGACCAAGAGACCCAGTACTTC

d_call: .
v_call: TRBV11-2
j_call: TRBJ1-2
clone_size: once
cdr3_aa: CASSLRVSYTF
cdr3_nt: TGTGCCAGCAGCTTACGAGTCAGCTACACCTTC

d_call: TRBD2
v_call: TRBV10-1
j_call: TRBJ2-3
clone_size: .
cdr3_aa: CASGAGGNTDTQYF
cdr3_nt: TGCGCCAGCGGTGCGGGAGGAAACACAGATACGCAGTATTTT

d_call: .
v_call: TRBV7-2
j_call: TRBJ2-5
clone_size: .
cdr3_aa: CASSIQDRETQYF
cdr3_nt: TGTGCCAGCAGCATACAGGATAGGGAGACCCAGTACTTC

d_call: TRBD1
v_call: TRBV5-5
j_call: TRBJ1-5
clone_size: .
cdr3_aa: CASSQQGGGNQPQHF
cdr3_nt: TGTGCCAGCAGCCAACAGGGGGGCGGCAATCAGCCCCAGCATTTT

d_call: TRBD2
v_call: TRBV6-5
j_call: TRBJ2-1
clone_size: .
cdr3_aa: CASRGLAGAYNEQFF
cdr3_nt: TGTGCCAGCAGGGGACTAGCGGGAGCCTACAATGAGCAGTTCTTC

d_call: TRBD2
v_call: TRBV11-2
j_call: TRBJ2-1
clone_size: .
cdr3_aa: CASSPGLAASNEQFF
cdr3_nt: TGTGCCAGCAGCCCCGGACTAGCGGCTAGCAATGAGCAGTTCTTC

d_call: .
v_call: TRBV30
j_call: TRBJ1-1
clone_size: .
cdr3_aa: CAWGRGGTEAFF
cdr3_nt: TGTGCCTGGGGTAGGGGGGGCACTGAAGCTTTCTTT

d_call: .
v_call: TRBV10-3
j_call: TRBJ1-1
clone_size: .
cdr3_aa: CAISELQGNTEAFF
cdr3_nt: TGTGCCATCAGTGAACTACAGGGGAACACTGAAGCTTTCTTT

d_call: .
v_call: TRBV30
j_call: TRBJ1-6
clone_size: .
cdr3_aa: CAWSVAGGGSPLHF
cdr3_nt: TGTGCCTGGAGTGTAGCGGGCGGTGGTTCACCCCTCCACTTT

d_call: TRBD1
v_call: TRBV5-6
j_call: TRBJ1-1
clone_size: .
cdr3_aa: CASREQGPMNTEAFF
cdr3_nt: TGTGCCAGCAGGGAACAGGGGCCGATGAACACTGAAGCTTTCTTT

d_call: .
v_call: TRBV27
j_call: TRBJ1-5
clone_size: .
cdr3_aa: CASRSRGSQPQHF
cdr3_nt: TGTGCCAGCAGGTCTAGGGGGTCTCAGCCCCAGCATTTT

d_call: TRBD2
v_call: TRBV3-1/TRBV3-2
j_call: TRBJ2-3
clone_size: .
cdr3_aa: CASSQEIAGTLTDTQYF
cdr3_nt: TGTGCCAGCAGCCAAGAAATAGCGGGGACACTCACAGATACGCAGTATTTT

d_call: TRBD1
v_call: TRBV9
j_call: TRBJ2-3
clone_size: .
cdr3_aa: CASSVAQRTGETPDTQYF
cdr3_nt: TGTGCCAGCAGCGTAGCCCAGAGGACAGGGGAAACGCCAGATACGCAGTATTTT

d_call: .
v_call: TRBV6-2/TRBV6-3
j_call: TRBJ1-2
clone_size: few
cdr3_aa: CASSYEGEGYGYTF
cdr3_nt: TGTGCCAGCAGTTACGAGGGAGAGGGCTATGGCTACACCTTC

d_call: .
v_call: TRBV6-5
j_call: TRBJ1-6
clone_size: .
cdr3_aa: CASSYSGGGFNSPLHF
cdr3_nt: TGTGCCAGCAGTTACTCGGGCGGAGGATTTAATTCACCCCTCCACTTT

d_call: TRBD2
v_call: TRBV11-2
j_call: TRBJ2-1
clone_size: .
cdr3_aa: CASSLNSGRGYEQFF
cdr3_nt: TGTGCCAGCAGCTTAAATAGCGGGAGAGGTTATGAGCAGTTCTTC

d_call: .
v_call: TRBV5-1
j_call: TRBJ2-1
clone_size: .
cdr3_aa: CASSLDTGWAGEQFF
cdr3_nt: TGCGCCAGCAGCTTGGACACCGGATGGGCCGGTGAGCAGTTCTTC

d_call: .
v_call: TRBV6-5
j_call: TRBJ1-6
clone_size: .
cdr3_aa: CASSYSAGSSPLHF
cdr3_nt: TGTGCCAGCAGTTACTCGGCAGGGTCTTCTCCCCTCCACTTT

d_call: TRBD1
v_call: TRBV15
j_call: TRBJ2-1
clone_size: few
cdr3_aa: CATNGQAADGQFF
cdr3_nt: TGTGCCACCAACGGACAGGCCGCTGATGGGCAGTTCTTC

d_call: .
v_call: TRBV6-5
j_call: TRBJ1-1
clone_size: once
cdr3_aa: CASSRTKNTEAFF
cdr3_nt: TGTGCCAGCAGCAGAACCAAGAACACTGAAGCTTTCTTT

d_call: .
v_call: TRBV10-1
j_call: TRBJ2-7
clone_size: .
cdr3_aa: CASSESPDSLYEQYF
cdr3_nt: TGCGCCAGCAGTGAGTCCCCGGACAGCCTCTACGAGCAGTACTTC

d_call: TRBD2
v_call: TRBV10-2
j_call: TRBJ2-2
clone_size: .
cdr3_aa: CASSEPPGNVRRGGSTGELFF
cdr3_nt: TGCGCCAGCAGTGAGCCTCCGGGAAACGTTCGGCGGGGGGGGAGCACCGGGGAGCTGTTTTTT

d_call: TRBD1
v_call: TRBV19
j_call: TRBJ1-2
clone_size: few
cdr3_aa: CASSIGGQNYGYTF
cdr3_nt: TGTGCCAGTAGTATTGGGGGACAGAACTATGGCTACACCTTC

d_call: TRBD1
v_call: TRBV10-3
j_call: TRBJ2-5
clone_size: .
cdr3_aa: CAGATGTGSMETQYF
cdr3_nt: TGTGCCGGGGCTACGGGGACAGGTAGTATGGAGACCCAGTACTTC

d_call: .
v_call: TRBV9
j_call: TRBJ1-2
clone_size: .
cdr3_aa: CASSVAGSGGYTF
cdr3_nt: TGTGCCAGCAGCGTAGCGGGGTCGGGTGGCTACACCTTC

d_call: TRBD2
v_call: TRBV6-2/TRBV6-3
j_call: TRBJ2-3
clone_size: .
cdr3_aa: CASSFPPSAGATDTQYF
cdr3_nt: TGTGCCAGCAGTTTCCCTCCGTCAGCGGGAGCCACAGATACGCAGTATTTT

d_call: .
v_call: TRBV27
j_call: TRBJ1-1
clone_size: .
cdr3_aa: CASSLYPEGNTEAFF
cdr3_nt: TGTGCCAGCAGTTTATACCCTGAGGGTAACACTGAAGCTTTCTTT

d_call: TRBD1
v_call: TRBV5-1
j_call: TRBJ1-1
clone_size: once
cdr3_aa: CASSLSTGTVTEAFF
cdr3_nt: TGCGCCAGCAGCTTGTCGACAGGGACCGTCACTGAAGCTTTCTTT

d_call: .
v_call: TRBV7-9
j_call: TRBJ1-3
clone_size: .
cdr3_aa: CASSPRTADKGTIYF
cdr3_nt: TGTGCCAGCAGCCCCCGGACAGCGGATAAGGGGACCATATATTTT

d_call: TRBD1
v_call: TRBV28
j_call: TRBJ2-6
clone_size: .
cdr3_aa: CASSRSGTALSGANVLTF
cdr3_nt: TGTGCCAGCAGTCGATCCGGGACAGCCCTCTCTGGGGCCAACGTCCTGACTTTC